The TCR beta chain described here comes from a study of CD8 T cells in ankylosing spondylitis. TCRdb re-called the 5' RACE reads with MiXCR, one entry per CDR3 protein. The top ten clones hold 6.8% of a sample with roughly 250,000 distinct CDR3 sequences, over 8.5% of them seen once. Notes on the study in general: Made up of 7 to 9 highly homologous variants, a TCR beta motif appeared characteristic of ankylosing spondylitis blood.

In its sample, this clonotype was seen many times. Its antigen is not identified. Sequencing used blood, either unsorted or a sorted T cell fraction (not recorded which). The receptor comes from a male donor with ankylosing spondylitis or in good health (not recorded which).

The chain's CDR3 is CASSTPPIYEQYF. CDR3 bases: TGTGCCAGCAGCACACCCCCGATTTACGAGCAGTACTTC. The chain links TRBV11-2 to TRBJ2-7, with D unresolved. CDR3 length: 13 residues. Trimming took 5 bases from V and 4 from J, leaving 12 bases between them. The germline CDR1 and CDR2 sequences are SGHAT and FQNNGV.